A selection of T cell receptor beta chains follows, all from one sample in a study of blood T cell repertoires in COVID-19. TCRdb's table, derived via immunoSEQ multiplex PCR, lists solely in-frame clones and lacks some. Of fewer than 250,000 clones listed, roughly 90% are singletons. Sequencing was carried out using PBMCs or T cells enriched from blood (not recorded which). All receptors come from a woman younger than 30 who had recovered from COVID-19. Each CDR3 is given with its conserved first and last residue. D genes are given only for firm matches. Expanded clones are given a class, and other clones once, few, many or no size at all.

CDR3aa	CDR3nt	abundance	d_gene	len	v_gene	j_gene
CATSDYTGTNQPQHF	TGTGCCACCAGTGATTATACAGGGACGAATCAGCCCCAGCATTTT	NA	NA	15	TRBV24-1	TRBJ1-5
CASSLWDRASAFF	TGTGCCAGCAGTTTATGGGACAGGGCTTCTGCTTTCTTT	NA	TRBD1	13	TRBV28	TRBJ1-1
CASRRSATGVLTF	TGTGCCTCACGTCGGAGCGCAACAGGCGTCCTGACTTTC	NA	NA	13	TRBV28	TRBJ2-6
CASSIRQGDGYTF	TGTGCCAGCAGTATAAGACAGGGAGATGGCTACACCTTC	NA	TRBD1	13	TRBV12-3/TRBV12-4	TRBJ1-2
CASSPGLAGGHEQFF	TGTGCCAGCAGCCCCGGACTAGCGGGGGGCCATGAGCAGTTCTTC	NA	TRBD2	15	TRBV5-4	TRBJ2-1
CASTNRGQGVDGYTF	TGTGCCAGCACCAACCGAGGACAGGGAGTAGATGGCTACACCTTC	NA	TRBD1	15	TRBV7-9	TRBJ1-2
CASSPGTSSTDTQYF	TGTGCCAGCAGCCCCGGGACTAGCTCCACAGATACGCAGTATTTT	NA	TRBD2	15	TRBV7-7	TRBJ2-3
CASSRLGLMNTEAFF	TGCGCCAGCAGCCGTCTGGGCCTCATGAACACTGAAGCTTTCTTT	NA	NA	15	TRBV5-1	TRBJ1-1
CASSFDTNEQFF	TGTGCCAGCAGCTTTGACACCAATGAGCAGTTCTTC	NA	NA	12	TRBV5-4	TRBJ2-1
CATRQGSEQYF	TGTGCCACCAGACAGGGCTCCGAGCAGTACTTC	NA	TRBD1	11	TRBV6-5	TRBJ2-7
CASSTRTSGDYSEQFF	TGTGCCAGCAGCACAAGGACTAGCGGGGACTACAGTGAGCAGTTCTTC	NA	TRBD2	16	TRBV9	TRBJ2-1
CASSPGTGFQPQHF	TGTGCCAGCAGTCCCGGGACAGGGTTTCAGCCCCAGCATTTT	once	TRBD1	14	TRBV6-2/TRBV6-3	TRBJ1-5
CASSLEGGTDTQYF	TGTGCCAGCAGCTTAGAGGGGGGGACGGATACGCAGTATTTT	NA	NA	14	TRBV7-9	TRBJ2-3
CASSYYRGGNTGELFF	TGTGCCAGCAGTTACTATCGGGGGGGGAACACCGGGGAGCTGTTTTTT	NA	TRBD2	16	TRBV6-5	TRBJ2-2
CASSQPMAGGLNEQYF	TGTGCCAGCAGTCAGCCCATGGCGGGGGGGCTTAACGAGCAGTACTTC	NA	TRBD2	16	TRBV6-7	TRBJ2-7
CASSGGVNYGYTF	TGTGCCAGCAGTGGGGGGGTTAACTATGGCTACACCTTC	NA	NA	13	TRBV28	TRBJ1-2
CASSVGGPSYGYTF	TGTGCCAGCAGCGTGGGGGGGCCGTCGTATGGCTACACCTTC	NA	NA	14	TRBV9	TRBJ1-2
CASSPLTAYYGYTF	TGTGCCAGCAGTCCATTGACAGCTTACTATGGCTACACCTTC	NA	NA	14	TRBV6-5	TRBJ1-2
CASSDSGGGGYNEQFF	TGTGCCAGCAGTGACTCAGGCGGGGGGGGATACAATGAGCAGTTCTTC	NA	TRBD2	16	TRBV6-4	TRBJ2-1
CASSLVGTTNYGYTF	TGTGCCAGCAGCTTAGTGGGCACCACTAACTATGGCTACACCTTC	few	NA	15	TRBV7-8	TRBJ1-2
CASTPHGGVNEQFF	TGTGCCAGTACGCCACACGGTGGAGTGAATGAGCAGTTCTTC	NA	NA	14	TRBV19	TRBJ2-1
CASSVRLAANTGELFF	TGTGCCAGCAGTGTTCGATTGGCGGCGAACACCGGGGAGCTGTTTTTT	NA	NA	16	TRBV6-1	TRBJ2-2
CASSLEGLAGVGELFF	TGCGCCAGCAGCTTGGAGGGACTCGCCGGAGTGGGGGAGCTGTTTTTT	few	NA	16	TRBV5-1	TRBJ2-2
CASSPQGAFEKLFF	TGTGCCAGCAGTCCACAGGGGGCGTTTGAAAAACTGTTTTTT	NA	TRBD1	14	TRBV6-5	TRBJ1-4
CAGGAFSYNEQFF	TGTGCCGGCGGGGCATTCTCCTACAATGAGCAGTTCTTC	NA	NA	13	TRBV5-8	TRBJ2-1
CAWSPGTVGSQPQHF	TGTGCCTGGAGTCCCGGGACAGTTGGGAGTCAGCCCCAGCATTTT	NA	TRBD1	15	TRBV30	TRBJ1-5
CASSLKGDLTDTQYF	TGTGCCAGCAGCTTGAAAGGGGATCTCACAGATACGCAGTATTTT	NA	NA	15	TRBV5-4	TRBJ2-3
CASSRYGGAFF	TGTGCCAGTAGCCGATACGGGGGGGCTTTCTTT	NA	NA	11	TRBV19	TRBJ1-1
CASSPNGGPLGGTQYF	TGTGCCAGCAGCCCAAATGGGGGACCCCTGGGGGGTACGCAGTATTTT	NA	NA	16	TRBV7-2	TRBJ2-3
CASSLERAGNTIYF	TGCGCCAGCAGCCTGGAGAGGGCTGGAAACACCATATATTTT	NA	NA	14	TRBV5-1	TRBJ1-3
CASSSSYQGGTYEQYF	TGCGCCAGCAGCTCATCTTACCAGGGGGGAACCTACGAGCAGTACTTC	NA	NA	16	TRBV5-1	TRBJ2-7
CSVEDGDRGLYEQYF	TGCAGCGTTGAAGATGGTGACAGGGGTTTATACGAGCAGTACTTC	NA	TRBD1	15	TRBV29-1	TRBJ2-7
CASSLRGENTEAFF	TGCGCCAGCAGCTTGCGCGGTGAGAACACTGAAGCTTTCTTT	NA	NA	14	TRBV5-1	TRBJ1-1
CASRDRGSSPLHF	TGTGCCAGCAGGGACAGGGGCAGTTCACCCCTCCACTTT	NA	TRBD1	13	TRBV7-9	TRBJ1-6
CASGTSYEQYF	TGTGCCAGCGGGACAAGCTACGAGCAGTACTTC	NA	NA	11	TRBV6-5	TRBJ2-7
CASSQPTGKNTEAFF	TGTGCCAGCAGCCAACCGACAGGGAAGAACACTGAAGCTTTCTTT	once	TRBD1	15	TRBV3-1/TRBV3-2	TRBJ1-1
CASSSSRVGDTQYF	TGTGCCAGCAGTTCATCCCGGGTTGGCGATACGCAGTATTTT	NA	NA	14	TRBV28	TRBJ2-3
CASSLPSTYGGPQHF	TGTGCCAGCAGTTTGCCCTCCACCTACGGAGGGCCCCAGCATTTT	NA	NA	15	TRBV28	TRBJ1-5
CASSPRGSGAPSTDTQYF	TGTGCCAGCAGCCCTCGGGGTAGCGGGGCCCCTAGCACAGATACGCAGTATTTT	NA	TRBD2	18	TRBV7-3	TRBJ2-3
CAVAPSHSEGNTIYF	TGTGCCGTCGCGCCGAGCCATTCCGAAGGAAACACCATATATTTT	once	NA	15	TRBV6-5	TRBJ1-3
CASTPNMPGSGANVLTF	TGTGCCAGCACCCCAAATATGCCGGGCTCTGGGGCCAACGTCCTGACTTTC	NA	NA	17	TRBV28	TRBJ2-6
CAWSPGQLSYTF	TGTGCCTGGAGTCCGGGACAGCTCTCCTACACCTTC	NA	TRBD1	12	TRBV30	TRBJ1-2
CASSLTRGLNYGYTF	TGTGCCAGCAGCTTGACAAGGGGGCTTAACTATGGCTACACCTTC	once	TRBD1	15	TRBV7-9	TRBJ1-2
CASSPGQGTYEQYF	TGTGCCAGCTCACCCGGACAGGGAACCTACGAGCAGTACTTC	NA	TRBD1	14	TRBV18	TRBJ2-7
CASSRDRSADTQYF	TGTGCCAGCAGCCGGGACAGGAGCGCAGATACGCAGTATTTT	once	TRBD1	14	TRBV7-3	TRBJ2-3
CASSSTGGGFQETQYF	TGTGCCAGCAGTTCAACAGGGGGCGGTTTCCAAGAGACCCAGTACTTC	NA	TRBD1	16	TRBV28	TRBJ2-5